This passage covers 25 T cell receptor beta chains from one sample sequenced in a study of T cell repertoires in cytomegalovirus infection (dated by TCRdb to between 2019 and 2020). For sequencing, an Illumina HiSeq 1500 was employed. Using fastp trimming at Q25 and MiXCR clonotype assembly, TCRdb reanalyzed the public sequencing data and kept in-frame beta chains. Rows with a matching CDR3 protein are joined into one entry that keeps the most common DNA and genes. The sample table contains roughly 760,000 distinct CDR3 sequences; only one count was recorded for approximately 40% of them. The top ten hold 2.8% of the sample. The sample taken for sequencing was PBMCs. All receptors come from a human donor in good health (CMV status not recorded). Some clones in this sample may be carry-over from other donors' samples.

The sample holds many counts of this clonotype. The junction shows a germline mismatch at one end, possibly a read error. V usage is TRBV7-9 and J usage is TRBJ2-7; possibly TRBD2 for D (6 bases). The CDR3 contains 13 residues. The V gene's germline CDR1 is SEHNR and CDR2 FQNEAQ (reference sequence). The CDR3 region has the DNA TGTGCCAGCAGCTTAGCTGGGGAGGCAGGATGGGACTTC. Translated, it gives CASSLAGEAGWDF.

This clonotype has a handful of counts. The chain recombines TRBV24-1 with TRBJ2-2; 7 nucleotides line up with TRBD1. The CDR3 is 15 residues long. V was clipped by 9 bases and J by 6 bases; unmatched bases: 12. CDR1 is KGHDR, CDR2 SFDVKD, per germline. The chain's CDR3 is CATASRDSLAGELFF. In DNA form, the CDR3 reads TGTGCCACCGCCTCTCGGGACAGTTTGGCCGGGGAGCTGTTTTTT.

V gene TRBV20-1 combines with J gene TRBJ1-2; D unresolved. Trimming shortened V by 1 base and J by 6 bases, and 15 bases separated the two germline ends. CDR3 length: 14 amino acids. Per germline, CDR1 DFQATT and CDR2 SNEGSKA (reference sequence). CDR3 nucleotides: TGCAGTGCTAGAGTCAGGAGCGTCTTAGATGGCTACACCTTC. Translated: CSARVRSVLDGYTF.

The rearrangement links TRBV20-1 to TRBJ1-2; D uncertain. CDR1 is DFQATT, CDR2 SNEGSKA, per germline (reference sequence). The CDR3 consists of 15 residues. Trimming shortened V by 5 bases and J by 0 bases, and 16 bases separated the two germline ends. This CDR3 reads CSARLMLIANYGYTF. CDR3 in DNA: TGCAGTGCTCGGCTTATGTTAATAGCTAACTATGGCTACACCTTC.

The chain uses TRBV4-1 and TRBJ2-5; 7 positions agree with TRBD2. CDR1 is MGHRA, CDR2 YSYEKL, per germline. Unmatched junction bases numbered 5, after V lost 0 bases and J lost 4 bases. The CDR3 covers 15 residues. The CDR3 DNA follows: TGCGCCAGCAGCCAAGATCCGACTAGCCGAGAGACCCAGTACTTC. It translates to CASSQDPTSRETQYF.

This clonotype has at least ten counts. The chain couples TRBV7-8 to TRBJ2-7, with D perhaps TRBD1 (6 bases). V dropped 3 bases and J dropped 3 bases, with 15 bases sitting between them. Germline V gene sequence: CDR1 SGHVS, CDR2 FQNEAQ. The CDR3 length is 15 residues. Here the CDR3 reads CASSFMTGGFYEQYF. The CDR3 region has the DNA TGTGCCAGCAGCTTCATGACAGGTGGATTCTACGAGCAGTACTTC.

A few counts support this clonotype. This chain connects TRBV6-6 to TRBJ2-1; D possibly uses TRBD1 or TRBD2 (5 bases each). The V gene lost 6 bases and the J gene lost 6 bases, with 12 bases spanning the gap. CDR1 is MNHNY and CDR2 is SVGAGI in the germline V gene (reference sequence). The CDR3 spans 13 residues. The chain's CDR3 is CASSGDRGNEQFF. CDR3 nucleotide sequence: TGTGCCAGCAGCGGGGACCGAGGCAATGAGCAGTTCTTC.

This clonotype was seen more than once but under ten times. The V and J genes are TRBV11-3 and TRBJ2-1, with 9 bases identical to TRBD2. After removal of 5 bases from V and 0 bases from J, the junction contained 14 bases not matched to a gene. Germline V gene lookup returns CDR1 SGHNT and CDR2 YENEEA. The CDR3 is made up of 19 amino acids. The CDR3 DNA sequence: TGTGCCAGCAGCCTGAGGAGGGGACTAGCAGGAGTCTCCTACAATGAGCAGTTCTTC. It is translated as CASSLRRGLAGVSYNEQFF.

Here the CDR3 DNA reads TGTGCCAGCAGTGACCAGGGCAGTGTAGACGAGCAGTTCTTC. Translation: CASSDQGSVDEQFF. The rearrangement uses TRBV25-1 and TRBJ2-1, with D maybe TRBD1 (5 bases). V was clipped by 3 bases and J by 10 bases, with 16 bases between them. The CDR3 is made up of 14 amino acids. Per germline, CDR1 MGHDK and CDR2 SYGVNS.

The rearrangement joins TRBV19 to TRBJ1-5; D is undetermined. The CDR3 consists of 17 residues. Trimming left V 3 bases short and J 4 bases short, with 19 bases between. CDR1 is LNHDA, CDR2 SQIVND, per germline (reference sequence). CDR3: CASSIVGRVARNQPQHF. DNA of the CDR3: TGTGCCAGTAGTATCGTCGGCAGAGTAGCGAGGAATCAGCCCCAGCATTTT.

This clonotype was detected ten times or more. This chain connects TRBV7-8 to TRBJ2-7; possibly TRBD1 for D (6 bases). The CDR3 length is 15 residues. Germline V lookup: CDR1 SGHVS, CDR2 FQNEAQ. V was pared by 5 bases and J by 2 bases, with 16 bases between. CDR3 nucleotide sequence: TGTGCCAGCAGCAGGAGAACAGGGAGCACCTACGAGCAGTACTTC. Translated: CASSRRTGSTYEQYF. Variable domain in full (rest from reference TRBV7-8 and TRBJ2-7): GAGVSQSPRYKVAKRGQDVALRCDPISGHVSLFWYQQALGQGPEFLTYFQNEAQLDKSGLPSDRFFAERPEGSVSTLKIQRTQQEDSAVYLCASSRRTGSTYEQYFGPGTRLTVT.

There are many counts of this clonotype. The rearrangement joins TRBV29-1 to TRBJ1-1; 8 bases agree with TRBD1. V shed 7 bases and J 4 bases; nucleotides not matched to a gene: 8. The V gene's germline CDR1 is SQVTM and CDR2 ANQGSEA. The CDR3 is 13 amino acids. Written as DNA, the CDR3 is TGCAGCGCCAAGGACAGGGAGGGCACTGAAGCTTTCTTT. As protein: CSAKDREGTEAFF.

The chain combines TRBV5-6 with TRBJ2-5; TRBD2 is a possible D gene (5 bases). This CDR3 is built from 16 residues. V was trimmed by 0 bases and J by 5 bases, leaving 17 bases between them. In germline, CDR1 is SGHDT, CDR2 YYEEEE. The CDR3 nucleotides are TGTGCCAGCAGCTTGGGAATAGCATCGGGGATGGAGACCCAGTACTTC. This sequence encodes CASSLGIASGMETQYF.

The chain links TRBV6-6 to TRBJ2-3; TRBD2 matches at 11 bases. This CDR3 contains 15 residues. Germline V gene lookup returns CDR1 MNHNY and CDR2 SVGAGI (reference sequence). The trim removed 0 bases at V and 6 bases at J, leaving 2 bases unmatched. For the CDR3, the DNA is TGTGCCAGCAGTTACTCGACTAGCGGGAAGGATACGCAGTATTTT. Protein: CASSYSTSGKDTQYF.

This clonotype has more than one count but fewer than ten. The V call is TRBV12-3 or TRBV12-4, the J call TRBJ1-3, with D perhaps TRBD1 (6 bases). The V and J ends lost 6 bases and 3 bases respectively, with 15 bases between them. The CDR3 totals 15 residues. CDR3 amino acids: CASRSGGSIGNTIYF. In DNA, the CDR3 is TGTGCCAGCAGGTCCGGGGGCTCAATTGGAAACACCATATATTTT.

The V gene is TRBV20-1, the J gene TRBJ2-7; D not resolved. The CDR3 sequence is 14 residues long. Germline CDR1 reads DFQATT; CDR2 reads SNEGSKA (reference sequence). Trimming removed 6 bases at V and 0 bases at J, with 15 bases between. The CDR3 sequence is CSAQTPILSYEQYF. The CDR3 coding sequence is TGCAGTGCGCAGACCCCGATTCTCTCCTACGAGCAGTACTTC.

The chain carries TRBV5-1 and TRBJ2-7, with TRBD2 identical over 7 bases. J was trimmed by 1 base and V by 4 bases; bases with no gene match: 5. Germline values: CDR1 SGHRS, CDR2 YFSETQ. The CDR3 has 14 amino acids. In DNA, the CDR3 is TGCGCCAGCAGCATCACTAGCGAATCCTACGAGCAGTACTTC. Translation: CASSITSESYEQYF.

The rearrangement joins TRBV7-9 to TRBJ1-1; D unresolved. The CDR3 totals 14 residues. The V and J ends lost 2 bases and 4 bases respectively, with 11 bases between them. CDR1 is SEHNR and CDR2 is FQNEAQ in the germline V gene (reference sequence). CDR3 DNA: TGTGCCAGCAGCTTATCGTATCCCACCACTGAAGCTTTCTTT. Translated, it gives CASSLSYPTTEAFF.

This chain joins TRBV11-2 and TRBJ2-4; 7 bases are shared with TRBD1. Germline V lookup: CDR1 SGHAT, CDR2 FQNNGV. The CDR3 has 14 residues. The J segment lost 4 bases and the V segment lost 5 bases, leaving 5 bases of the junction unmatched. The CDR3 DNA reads TGTGCCAGCAGCCCCATACAGGGGAAAAACATTCAGTACTTC. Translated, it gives CASSPIQGKNIQYF.

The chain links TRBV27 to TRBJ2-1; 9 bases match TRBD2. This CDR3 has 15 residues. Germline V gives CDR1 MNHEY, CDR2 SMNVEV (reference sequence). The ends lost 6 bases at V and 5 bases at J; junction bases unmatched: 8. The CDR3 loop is CASSYSGSLHNEQFF. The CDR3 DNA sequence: TGTGCCAGCAGCTATAGCGGGAGTCTTCACAATGAGCAGTTCTTC.

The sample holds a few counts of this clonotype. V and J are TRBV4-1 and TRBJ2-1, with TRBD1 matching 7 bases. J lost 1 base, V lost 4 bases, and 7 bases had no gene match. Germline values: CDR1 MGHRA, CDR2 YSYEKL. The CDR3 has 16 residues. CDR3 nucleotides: TGCGCCAGCAGCCCTCCGACAGGGATTTCCTACAATGAGCAGTTCTTC. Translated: CASSPPTGISYNEQFF.

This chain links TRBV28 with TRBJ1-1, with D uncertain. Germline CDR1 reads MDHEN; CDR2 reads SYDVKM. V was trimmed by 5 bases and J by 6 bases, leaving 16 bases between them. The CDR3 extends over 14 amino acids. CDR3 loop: CASSLSVPGAEAFF. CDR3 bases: TGTGCCAGCAGTCTTTCGGTACCAGGAGCTGAAGCTTTCTTT.

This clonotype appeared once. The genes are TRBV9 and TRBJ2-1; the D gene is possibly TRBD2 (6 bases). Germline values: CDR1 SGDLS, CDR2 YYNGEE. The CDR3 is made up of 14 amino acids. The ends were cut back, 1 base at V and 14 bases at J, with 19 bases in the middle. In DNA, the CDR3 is TGTGCCAGCAGCGTACGGTTCGTTGGGGAGGAGAAGTTCTTC. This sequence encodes CASSVRFVGEEKFF.

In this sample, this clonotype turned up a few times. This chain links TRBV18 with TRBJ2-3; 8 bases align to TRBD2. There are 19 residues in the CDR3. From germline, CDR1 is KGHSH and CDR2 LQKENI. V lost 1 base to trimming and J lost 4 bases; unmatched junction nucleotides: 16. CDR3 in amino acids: CASSPLLLTSAPGADTQYF. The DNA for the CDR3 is TGTGCCAGCTCACCACTACTACTGACTAGCGCCCCAGGCGCAGATACGCAGTATTTT. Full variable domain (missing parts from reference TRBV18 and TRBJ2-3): NAGVMQNPRHLVRRRGQEARLRCSPMKGHSHVYWYRQLPEEGLKFMVYLQKENIIDESGMPKERFSAEFPKEGPSILRIQQVVRGDSAAYFCASSPLLLTSAPGADTQYFGPGTRLTVL.

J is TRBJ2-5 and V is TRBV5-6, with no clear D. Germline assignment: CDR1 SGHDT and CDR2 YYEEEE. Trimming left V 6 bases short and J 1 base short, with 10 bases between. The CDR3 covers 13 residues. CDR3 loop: CASTQAVQETQYF. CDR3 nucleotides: TGTGCCAGCACCCAGGCAGTCCAAGAGACCCAGTACTTC.